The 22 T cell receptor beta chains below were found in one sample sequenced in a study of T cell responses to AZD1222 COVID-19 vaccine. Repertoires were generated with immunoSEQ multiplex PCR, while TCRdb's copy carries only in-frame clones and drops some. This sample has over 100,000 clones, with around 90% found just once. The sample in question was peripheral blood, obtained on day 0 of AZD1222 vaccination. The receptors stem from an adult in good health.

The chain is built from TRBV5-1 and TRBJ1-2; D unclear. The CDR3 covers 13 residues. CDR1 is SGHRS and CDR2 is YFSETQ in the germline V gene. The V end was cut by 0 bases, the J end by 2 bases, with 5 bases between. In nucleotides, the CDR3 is TGCGCCAGCAGCTTGGATCCGAACTATGGCTACACCTTC. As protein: CASSLDPNYGYTF.

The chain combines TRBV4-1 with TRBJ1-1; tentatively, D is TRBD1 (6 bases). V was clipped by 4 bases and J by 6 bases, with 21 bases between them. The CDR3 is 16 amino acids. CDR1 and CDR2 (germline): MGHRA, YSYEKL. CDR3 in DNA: TGCGCCAGCAGCCCCGGACGAGGGGGGGGGCGCGCTGAAGCTTTCTTT. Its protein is CASSPGRGGGRAEAFF.

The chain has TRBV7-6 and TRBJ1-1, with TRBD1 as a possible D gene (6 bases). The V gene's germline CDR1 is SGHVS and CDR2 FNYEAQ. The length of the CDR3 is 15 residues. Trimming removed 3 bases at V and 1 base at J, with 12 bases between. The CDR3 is CASSFPGQPNTEAFF. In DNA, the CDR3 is TGTGCCAGCAGCTTCCCTGGACAGCCGAACACTGAAGCTTTCTTT.

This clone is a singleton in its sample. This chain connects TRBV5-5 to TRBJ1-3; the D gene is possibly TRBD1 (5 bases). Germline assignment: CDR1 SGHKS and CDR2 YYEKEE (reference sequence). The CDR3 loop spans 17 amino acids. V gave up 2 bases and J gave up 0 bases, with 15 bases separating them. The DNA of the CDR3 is TGTGCCAGCAGCTTCGACAGTGTGCCGAGCTCTGGAAACACCATATATTTT. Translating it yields CASSFDSVPSSGNTIYF.

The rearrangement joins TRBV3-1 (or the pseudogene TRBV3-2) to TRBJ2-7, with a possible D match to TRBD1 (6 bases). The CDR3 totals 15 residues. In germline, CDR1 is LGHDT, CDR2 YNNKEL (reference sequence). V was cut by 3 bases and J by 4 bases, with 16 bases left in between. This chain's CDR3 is CASSQTSGTSYEQYF. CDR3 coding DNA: TGTGCCAGCAGCCAGACCTCCGGGACATCTTACGAGCAGTACTTC.

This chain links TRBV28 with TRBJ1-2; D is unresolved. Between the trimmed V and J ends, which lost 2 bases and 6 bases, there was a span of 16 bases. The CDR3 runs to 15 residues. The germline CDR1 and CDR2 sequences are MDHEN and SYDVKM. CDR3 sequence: CASSLNSGRVDGYTF. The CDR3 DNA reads TGTGCCAGCAGTTTAAATTCGGGTAGGGTGGATGGCTACACCTTC.

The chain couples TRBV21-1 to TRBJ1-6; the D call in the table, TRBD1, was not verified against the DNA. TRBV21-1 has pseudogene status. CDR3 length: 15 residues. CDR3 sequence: CASSAPGQVNSPLHF. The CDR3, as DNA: TGTGCCAGCAGCGCCCCGGGACAGGTTAATTCACCCCTCCACTTT.

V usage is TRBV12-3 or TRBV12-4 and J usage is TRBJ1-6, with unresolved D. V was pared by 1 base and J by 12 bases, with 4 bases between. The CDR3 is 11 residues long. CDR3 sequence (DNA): TGTGCCAGCAGTTTAGGATTACCCCTCCACTTT. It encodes CASSLGLPLHF.

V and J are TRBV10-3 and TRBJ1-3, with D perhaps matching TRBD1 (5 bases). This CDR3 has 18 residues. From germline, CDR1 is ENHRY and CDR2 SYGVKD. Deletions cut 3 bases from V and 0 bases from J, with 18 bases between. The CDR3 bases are TGTGCCATCAGTGAATCGCTCGGACACCAACCCTCTGGAAACACCATATATTTT. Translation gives CAISESLGHQPSGNTIYF.

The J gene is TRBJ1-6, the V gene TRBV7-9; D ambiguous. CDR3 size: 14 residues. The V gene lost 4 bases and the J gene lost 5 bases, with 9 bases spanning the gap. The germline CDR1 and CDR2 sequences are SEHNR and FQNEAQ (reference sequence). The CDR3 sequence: CASSSYGNNSPLHF. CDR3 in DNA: TGTGCCAGCAGCTCCTACGGAAATAATTCACCCCTCCACTTT.

CDR3 residues: CASSWDRQNTEAFF. CDR3 sequence (DNA): TGCGCCAGCAGTTGGGACCGCCAGAACACTGAAGCTTTCTTT. The rearrangement links TRBV5-1 to TRBJ1-1, with D maybe TRBD1 (5 bases). The CDR3 consists of 14 residues. V was clipped by 5 bases and J by 1 base, with 12 bases between them. The germline V gene has CDR1 SGHRS and CDR2 YFSETQ. The full variable domain, in which reference TRBV5-1 and TRBJ1-1 provide the parts outside the CDR3, is KAGVTQTPRYLIKTRGQQVTLSCSPISGHRSVSWYQQTPGQGLQFLFEYFSETQRNKGNFPGRFSGRQFSNSRSEMNVSTLELGDSALYLCASSWDRQNTEAFFGQGTRLTVV.

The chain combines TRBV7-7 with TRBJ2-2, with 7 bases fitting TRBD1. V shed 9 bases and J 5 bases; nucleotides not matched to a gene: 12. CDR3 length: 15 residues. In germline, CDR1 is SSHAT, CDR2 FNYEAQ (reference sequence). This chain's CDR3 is CASGNRDSRTGELFF. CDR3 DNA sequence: TGTGCCAGTGGAAACCGGGACAGTAGAACCGGGGAGCTGTTTTTT.

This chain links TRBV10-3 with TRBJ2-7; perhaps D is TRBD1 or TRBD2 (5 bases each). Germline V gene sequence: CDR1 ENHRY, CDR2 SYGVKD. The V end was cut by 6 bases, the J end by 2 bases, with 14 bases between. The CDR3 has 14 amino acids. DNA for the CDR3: TGTGCCATCAGGGCCGGGACGCAGGCCTACGAGCAGTACTTC. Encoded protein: CAIRAGTQAYEQYF.

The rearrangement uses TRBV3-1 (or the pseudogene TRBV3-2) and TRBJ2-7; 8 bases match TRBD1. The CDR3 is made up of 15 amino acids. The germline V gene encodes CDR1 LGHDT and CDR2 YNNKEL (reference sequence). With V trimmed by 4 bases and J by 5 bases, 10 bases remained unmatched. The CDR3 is CASSPPRTGLNEQYF. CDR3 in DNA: TGTGCCAGCAGCCCGCCTCGGACAGGGTTAAACGAGCAGTACTTC.

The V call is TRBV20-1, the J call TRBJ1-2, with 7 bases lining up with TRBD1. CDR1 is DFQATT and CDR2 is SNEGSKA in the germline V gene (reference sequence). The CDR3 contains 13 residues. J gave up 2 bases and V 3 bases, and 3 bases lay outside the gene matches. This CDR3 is CSASRQGNYGYTF. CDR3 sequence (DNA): TGCAGTGCTAGTAGACAGGGCAACTATGGCTACACCTTC.

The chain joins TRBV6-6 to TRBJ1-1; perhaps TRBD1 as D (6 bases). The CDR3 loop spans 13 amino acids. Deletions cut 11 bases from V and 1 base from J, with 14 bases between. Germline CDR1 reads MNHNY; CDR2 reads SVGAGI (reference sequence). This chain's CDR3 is CAGRDTQNTEAFF. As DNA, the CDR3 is TGTGCCGGACGGGACACCCAGAACACTGAAGCTTTCTTT.

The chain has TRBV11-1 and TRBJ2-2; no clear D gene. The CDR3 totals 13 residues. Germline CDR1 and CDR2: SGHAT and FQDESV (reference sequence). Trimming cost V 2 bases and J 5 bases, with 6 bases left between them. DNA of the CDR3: TGTGCCAGCAGCTTAACAGTTACCGGGGAGCTGTTTTTT. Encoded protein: CASSLTVTGELFF. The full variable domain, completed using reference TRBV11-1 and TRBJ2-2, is EAEVAQSPRYKITEKSQAVAFWCDPISGHATLYWYRQILGQGPELLVQFQDESVVDDSQLPKDRFSAERLKGVDSTLKIQPAELGDSAMYLCASSLTVTGELFFGEGSRLTVL.

In DNA, the CDR3 is TGTGCCAGCAGCTCCCGGGACAGGGCCTACGAGCAGTACTTC. It encodes CASSSRDRAYEQYF. This chain links TRBV11-2 with TRBJ2-7; 9 bases fit TRBD1. The germline V gene has CDR1 SGHAT and CDR2 FQNNGV. The CDR3 has 14 amino acids. Trimming took 4 bases from V and 2 from J; bases not matched to a gene: 3.

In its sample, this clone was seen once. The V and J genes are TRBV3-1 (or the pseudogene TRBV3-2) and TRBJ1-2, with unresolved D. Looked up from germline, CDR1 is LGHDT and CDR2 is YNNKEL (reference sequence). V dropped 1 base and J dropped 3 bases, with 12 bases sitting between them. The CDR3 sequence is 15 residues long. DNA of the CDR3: TGTGCCAGCAGCCAAGGTCGGACTCGTCACTATGGCTACACCTTC. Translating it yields CASSQGRTRHYGYTF.

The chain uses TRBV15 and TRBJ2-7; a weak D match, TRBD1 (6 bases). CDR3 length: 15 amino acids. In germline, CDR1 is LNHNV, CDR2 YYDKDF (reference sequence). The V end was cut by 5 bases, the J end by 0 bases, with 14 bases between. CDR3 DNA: TGTGCCACCAGCCCAACAAAGGGGGTCTCCTACGAGCAGTACTTC. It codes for CATSPTKGVSYEQYF.

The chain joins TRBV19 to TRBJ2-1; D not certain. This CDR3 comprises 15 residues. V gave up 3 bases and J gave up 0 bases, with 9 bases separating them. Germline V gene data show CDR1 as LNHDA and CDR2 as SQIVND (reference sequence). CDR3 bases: TGTGCCAGTAGTATTAGCTCCCGCTCCTACAATGAGCAGTTCTTC. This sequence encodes CASSISSRSYNEQFF.

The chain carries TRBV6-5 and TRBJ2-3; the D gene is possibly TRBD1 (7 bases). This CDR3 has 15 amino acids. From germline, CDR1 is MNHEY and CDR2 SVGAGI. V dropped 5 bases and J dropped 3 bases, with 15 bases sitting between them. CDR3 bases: TGTGCCAGCAGTCGAACCAGGGGGACTACAGATACGCAGTATTTT. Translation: CASSRTRGTTDTQYF.